This T cell receptor (beta chain) was recorded in a study of blood T cell repertoires in COVID-19. Turning to the study itself: There were acute and convalescent COVID-19 samples, and they came from the United States, Italy and Spain. Sources were T cells, B-cell-depleted T cells, or PBMCs; the material itself was cDNA or gDNA.

With 0 bases clipped from V and 7 bases from J, the junction kept 7 bases outside the gene matches. The CDR3 has 16 residues. Germline lookup yields CDR1 MNHEY and CDR2 SVGEGT. As handled by the study authors: Estimated nucleated cell counts came from reference gene primer amplification. The repertoire was sequenced with immunoSEQ multiplex PCR; TCRdb's copy has only in-frame clones and lacks some. V and J calls and clone size are given by that table; D and trimming were obtained from the DNA. The repertoire has approximately 84,000 clones, 65% to 85% of them found once; the top ten carry 25% to 30%.

The chain links TRBV6-2 or TRBV6-3 to TRBJ1-4, with 8 bases identical to TRBD1. Sequences were obtained from peripheral blood. The TCR sequence derives from a woman older than 75 with acute or convalescent COVID-19. Here the CDR3 reads CASSYSRTGMAEKLFF. The CDR3 bases are TGTGCCAGCAGTTACTCCCGGACAGGGATGGCTGAAAAACTGTTTTTT.